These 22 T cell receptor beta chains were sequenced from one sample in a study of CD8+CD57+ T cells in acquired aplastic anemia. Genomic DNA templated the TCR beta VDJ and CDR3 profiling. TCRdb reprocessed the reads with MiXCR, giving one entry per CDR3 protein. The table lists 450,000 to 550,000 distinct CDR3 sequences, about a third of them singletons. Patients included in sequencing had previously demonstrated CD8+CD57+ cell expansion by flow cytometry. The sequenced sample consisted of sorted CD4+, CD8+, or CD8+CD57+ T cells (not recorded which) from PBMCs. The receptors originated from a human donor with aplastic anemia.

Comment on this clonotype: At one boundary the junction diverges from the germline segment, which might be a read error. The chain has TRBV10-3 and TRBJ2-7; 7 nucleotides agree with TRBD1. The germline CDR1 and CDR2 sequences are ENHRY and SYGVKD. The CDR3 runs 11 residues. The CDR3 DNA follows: TGTGCCATCAGAACAGGGGTTGAGCAGCACTTC. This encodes CAIRTGVEQHF.

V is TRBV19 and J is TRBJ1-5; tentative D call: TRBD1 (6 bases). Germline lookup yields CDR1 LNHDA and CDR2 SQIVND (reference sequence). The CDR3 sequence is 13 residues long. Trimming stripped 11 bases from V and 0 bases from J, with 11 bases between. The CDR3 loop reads CAWAGHSNQPQHF. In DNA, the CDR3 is TGTGCCTGGGCGGGACATAGCAATCAGCCCCAGCATTTT.

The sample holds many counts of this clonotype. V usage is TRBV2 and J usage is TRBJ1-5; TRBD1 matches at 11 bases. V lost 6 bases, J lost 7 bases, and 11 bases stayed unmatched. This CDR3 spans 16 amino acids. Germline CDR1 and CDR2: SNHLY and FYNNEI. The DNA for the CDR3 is TGTGCCAGCAGCGGAACGGGGACAGGGGGAAGGCAGCCCCAGCATTTT. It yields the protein CASSGTGTGGRQPQHF.

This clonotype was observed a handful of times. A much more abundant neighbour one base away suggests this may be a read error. The CDR3 DNA reads TGTGCCAGCAGCTCCCCGGGACAGGCCTATGACTACACCTTC. Encoded protein: CASSSPGQAYDYTF. This chain joins TRBV15 and TRBJ1-2; 8 bases align to TRBD1. The CDR3 is made up of 14 amino acids. Germline V CDR1 and CDR2: LNHNV, YYDKDF (reference sequence).

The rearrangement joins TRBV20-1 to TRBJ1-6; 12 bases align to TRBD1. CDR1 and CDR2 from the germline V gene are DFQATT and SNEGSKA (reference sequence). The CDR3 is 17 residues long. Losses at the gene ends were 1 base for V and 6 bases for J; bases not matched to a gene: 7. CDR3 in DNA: TGCAGTGCTAGAGCGGGACAGGGGGCGCTTCTTAATTCACCCCTCCACTTT. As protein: CSARAGQGALLNSPLHF.

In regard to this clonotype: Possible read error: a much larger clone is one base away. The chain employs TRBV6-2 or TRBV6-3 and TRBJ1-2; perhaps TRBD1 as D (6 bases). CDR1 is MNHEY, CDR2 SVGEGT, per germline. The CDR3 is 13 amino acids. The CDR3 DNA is TGTGCCATCAGTCTACAGGGATTTAATGGCTACACCTTC. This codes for CAISLQGFNGYTF.

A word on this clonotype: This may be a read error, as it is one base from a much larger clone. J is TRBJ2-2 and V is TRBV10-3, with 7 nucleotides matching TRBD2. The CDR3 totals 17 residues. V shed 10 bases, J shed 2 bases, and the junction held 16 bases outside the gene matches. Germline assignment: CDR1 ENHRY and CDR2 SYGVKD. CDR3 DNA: TGTGCCACCAATCTAGGTCGGCTAGCGGACAACACCGGGGAGCTGTTTTTT. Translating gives CATNLGRLADNTGELFF.

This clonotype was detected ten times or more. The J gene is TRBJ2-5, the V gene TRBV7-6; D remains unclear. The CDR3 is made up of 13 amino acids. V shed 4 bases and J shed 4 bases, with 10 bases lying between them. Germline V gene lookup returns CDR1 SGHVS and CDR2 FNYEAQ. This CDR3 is CASSSTSTETQYF. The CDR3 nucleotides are TGTGCCAGCAGCTCTACAAGCACAGAGACCCAGTACTTC.

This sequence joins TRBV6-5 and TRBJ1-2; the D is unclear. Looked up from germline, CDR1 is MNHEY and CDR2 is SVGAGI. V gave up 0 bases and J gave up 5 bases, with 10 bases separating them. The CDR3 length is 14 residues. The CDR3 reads CASSYSESAYGYTF. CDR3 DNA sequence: TGTGCCAGCAGTTACTCGGAGTCTGCGTATGGCTACACCTTC.

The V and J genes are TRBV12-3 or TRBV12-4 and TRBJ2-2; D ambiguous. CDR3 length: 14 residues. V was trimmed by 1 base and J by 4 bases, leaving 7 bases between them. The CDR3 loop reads CASSLDRFTGELFF. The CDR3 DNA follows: TGTGCCAGCAGTTTAGACAGATTCACCGGGGAGCTGTTTTTT.

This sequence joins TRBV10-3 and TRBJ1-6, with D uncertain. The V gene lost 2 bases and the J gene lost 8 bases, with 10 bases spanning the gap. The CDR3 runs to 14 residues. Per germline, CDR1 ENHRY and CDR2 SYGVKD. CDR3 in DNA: TGTGCCATCAGTGAGACCGGGCCGGATTCACCCCTCCACTTT. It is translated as CAISETGPDSPLHF.

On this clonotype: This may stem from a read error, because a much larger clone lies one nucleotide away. The CDR3: CASIRGREISYEQYF. The CDR3 nucleotides read TGTGCCAGCATTAGGGGCAGGGAAATCTCCTACGAGCAGTACTTC. The rearrangement joins TRBV2 to TRBJ2-7; the D gene is possibly TRBD1 (5 bases). The CDR3 covers 15 residues. Germline CDR1 is SNHLY and CDR2 is FYNNEI. Deletions cut 7 bases from V and 0 bases from J, with 16 bases between.

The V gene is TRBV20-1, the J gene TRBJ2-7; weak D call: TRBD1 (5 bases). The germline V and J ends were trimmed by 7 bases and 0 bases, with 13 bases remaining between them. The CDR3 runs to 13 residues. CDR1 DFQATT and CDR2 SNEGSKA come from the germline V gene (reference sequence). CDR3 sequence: CSVRRGASYEQYF. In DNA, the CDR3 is TGCAGTGTACGGCGTGGGGCCTCCTACGAGCAGTACTTC.

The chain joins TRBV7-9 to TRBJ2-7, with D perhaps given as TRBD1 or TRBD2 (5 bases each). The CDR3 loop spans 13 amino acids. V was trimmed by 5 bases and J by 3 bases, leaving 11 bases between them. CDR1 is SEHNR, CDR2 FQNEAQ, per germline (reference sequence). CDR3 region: CASSGRDGYEQYF. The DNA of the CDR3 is TGTGCCAGCAGCGGCCGGGACGGCTACGAGCAGTACTTC.

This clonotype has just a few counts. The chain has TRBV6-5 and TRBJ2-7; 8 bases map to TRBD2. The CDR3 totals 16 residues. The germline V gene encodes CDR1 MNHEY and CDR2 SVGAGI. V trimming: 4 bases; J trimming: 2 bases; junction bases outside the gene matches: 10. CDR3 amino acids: CASSFAHGTSPYEQYF. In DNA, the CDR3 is TGTGCCAGCAGTTTCGCGCACGGGACTAGTCCCTACGAGCAGTACTTC.

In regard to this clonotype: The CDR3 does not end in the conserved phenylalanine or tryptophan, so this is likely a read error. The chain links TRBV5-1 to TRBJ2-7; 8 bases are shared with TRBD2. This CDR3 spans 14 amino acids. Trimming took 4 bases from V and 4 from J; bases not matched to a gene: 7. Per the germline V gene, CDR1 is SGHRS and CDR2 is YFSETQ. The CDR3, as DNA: TGCGCCAGCAGCATTACTAGCGGAGGATACGAGCAGTACCTC. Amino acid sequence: CASSITSGGYEQYL.

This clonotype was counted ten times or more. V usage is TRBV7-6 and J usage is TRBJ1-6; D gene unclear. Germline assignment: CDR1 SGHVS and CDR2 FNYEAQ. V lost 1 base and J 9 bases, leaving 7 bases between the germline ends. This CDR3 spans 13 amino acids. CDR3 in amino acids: CASSLGLGSPLHF. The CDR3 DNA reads TGTGCCAGCAGCTTAGGTTTGGGTTCACCCCTCCACTTT.

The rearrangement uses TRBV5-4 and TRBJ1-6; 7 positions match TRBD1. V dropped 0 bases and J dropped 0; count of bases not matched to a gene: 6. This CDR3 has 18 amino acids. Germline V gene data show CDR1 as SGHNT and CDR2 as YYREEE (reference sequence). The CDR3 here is CASSLEQGSYSYNSPLHF. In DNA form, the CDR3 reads TGTGCCAGCAGCTTGGAACAGGGGTCCTACTCCTATAATTCACCCCTCCACTTT. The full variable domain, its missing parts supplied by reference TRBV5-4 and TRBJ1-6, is ETGVTQSPTHLIKTRGQQVTLRCSSQSGHNTVSWYQQALGQGPQFIFQYYREEENGRGNFPPRFSGLQFPNYSSELNVNALELDDSALYLCASSLEQGSYSYNSPLHFGNGTRLTVT.

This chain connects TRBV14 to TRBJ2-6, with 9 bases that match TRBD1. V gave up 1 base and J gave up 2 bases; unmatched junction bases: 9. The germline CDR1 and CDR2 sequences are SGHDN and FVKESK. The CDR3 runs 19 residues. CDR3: CASSQGFWDREPGANVLTF. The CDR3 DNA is TGTGCCAGCAGCCAAGGCTTTTGGGACAGGGAGCCTGGGGCCAACGTCCTGACTTTC.

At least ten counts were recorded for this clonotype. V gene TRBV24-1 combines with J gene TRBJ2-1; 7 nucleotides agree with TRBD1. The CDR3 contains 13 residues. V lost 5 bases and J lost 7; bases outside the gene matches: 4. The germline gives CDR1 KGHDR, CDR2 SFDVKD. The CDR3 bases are TGTGCCACCAGTGGGACAGGAGGAAATGAGCAGTTCTTC. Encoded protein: CATSGTGGNEQFF.

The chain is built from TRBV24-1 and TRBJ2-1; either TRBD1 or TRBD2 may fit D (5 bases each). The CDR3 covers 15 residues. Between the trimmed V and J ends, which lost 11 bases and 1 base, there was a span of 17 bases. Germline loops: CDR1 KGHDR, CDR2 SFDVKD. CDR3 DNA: TGTGCCAGCAGCGCCGGGACCATGTCCTACAATGAGCAGTTCTTC. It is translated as CASSAGTMSYNEQFF.

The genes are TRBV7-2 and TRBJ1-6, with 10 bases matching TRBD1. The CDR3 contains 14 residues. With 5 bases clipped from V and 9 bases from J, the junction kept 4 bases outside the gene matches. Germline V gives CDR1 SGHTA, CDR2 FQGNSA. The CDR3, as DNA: TGTGCCAGCAGCAGTGGACAGGGGGGTTCACCCCTCCACTTT. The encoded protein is CASSSGQGGSPLHF.